This TCR beta chain emerged from a study of blood T cell repertoires in COVID-19. Libraries were prepared by immunoSEQ multiplex PCR; TCRdb keeps only in-frame clonotypes and omits some of them. The sample carries some 60,000 clones, around nine tenths recorded once. Trimming stripped 8 bases from V and 0 bases from J, with 7 bases between. The CDR3 has 12 residues. V and J are TRBV23-1 and TRBJ1-1, with D uncertain. TRBV23-1 belongs to the ORF category, with a function that is uncertain. The material sequenced was peripheral blood. The sequence was obtained from a man between 60 and 75 years old with acute or convalescent COVID-19. CDR3 nucleotide sequence: TGCGCCAGCCTCGCTATGAACACTGAAGCTTTCTTT. Amino acid sequence: CASLAMNTEAFF.